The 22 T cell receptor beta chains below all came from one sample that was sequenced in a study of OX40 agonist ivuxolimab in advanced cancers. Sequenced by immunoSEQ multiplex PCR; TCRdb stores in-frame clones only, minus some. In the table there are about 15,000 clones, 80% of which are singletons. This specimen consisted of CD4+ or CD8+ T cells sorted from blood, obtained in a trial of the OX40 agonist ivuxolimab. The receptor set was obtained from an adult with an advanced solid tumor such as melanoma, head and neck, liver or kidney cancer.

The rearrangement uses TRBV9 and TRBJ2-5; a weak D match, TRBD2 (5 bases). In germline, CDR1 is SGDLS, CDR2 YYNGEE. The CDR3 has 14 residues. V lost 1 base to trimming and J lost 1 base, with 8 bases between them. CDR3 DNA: TGTGCCAGCAGCGTACTCGGGGTCCAAGAGACCCAGTACTTC. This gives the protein CASSVLGVQETQYF.

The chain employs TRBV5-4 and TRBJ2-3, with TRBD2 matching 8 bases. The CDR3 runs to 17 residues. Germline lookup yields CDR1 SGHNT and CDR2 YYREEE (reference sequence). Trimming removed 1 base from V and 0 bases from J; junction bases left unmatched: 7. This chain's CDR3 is CASSLWPAGVSTDTQYF. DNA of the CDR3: TGTGCCAGCAGCTTGTGGCCAGCGGGGGTTAGCACAGATACGCAGTATTTT.

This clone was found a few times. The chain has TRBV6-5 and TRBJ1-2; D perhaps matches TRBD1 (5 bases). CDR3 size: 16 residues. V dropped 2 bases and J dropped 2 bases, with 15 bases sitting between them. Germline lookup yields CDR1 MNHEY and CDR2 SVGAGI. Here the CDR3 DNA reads TGTGCCAGCAGTTACGGCCTTCGGGGGGTGAACTATGGCTACACCTTC. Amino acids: CASSYGLRGVNYGYTF.

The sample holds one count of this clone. DNA for the CDR3: TGTGCCAGCAGTTACGGGGACGGCACTGAAGCTTTCTTT. It translates to CASSYGDGTEAFF. The J gene is TRBJ1-1, the V gene TRBV6-5; tentative D call: TRBD1 (5 bases). The germline gives CDR1 MNHEY, CDR2 SVGAGI. The V end lost 2 bases, the J end lost 4 bases, and 8 bases lay between the germline ends. CDR3 length: 13 residues.

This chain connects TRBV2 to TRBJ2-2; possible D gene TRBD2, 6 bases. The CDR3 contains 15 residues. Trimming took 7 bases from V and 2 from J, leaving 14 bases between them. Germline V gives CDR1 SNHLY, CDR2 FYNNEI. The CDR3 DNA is TGTGCCAGCACCCGAGCGGGTATAAACACCGGGGAGCTGTTTTTT. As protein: CASTRAGINTGELFF.

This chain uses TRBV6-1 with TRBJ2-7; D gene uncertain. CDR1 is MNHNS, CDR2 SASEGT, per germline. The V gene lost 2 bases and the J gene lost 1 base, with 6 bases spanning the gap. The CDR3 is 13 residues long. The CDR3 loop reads CASSEIYSYEQYF. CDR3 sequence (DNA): TGTGCCAGCAGTGAAATCTATTCCTACGAGCAGTACTTC.

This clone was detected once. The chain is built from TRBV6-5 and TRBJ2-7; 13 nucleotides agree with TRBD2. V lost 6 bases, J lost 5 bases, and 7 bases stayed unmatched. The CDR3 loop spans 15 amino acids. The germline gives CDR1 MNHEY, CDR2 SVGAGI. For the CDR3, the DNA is TGTGCCAGCAGACCCGGGACTAGCGGGACCCACGAGCAGTACTTC. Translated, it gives CASRPGTSGTHEQYF.

The CDR3 sequence is CASSFGQGYGYTF. The CDR3 nucleotides are TGTGCCAGCAGCTTCGGACAGGGGTATGGCTACACCTTC. This rearrangement joins TRBV7-6 to TRBJ1-2, with TRBD1 matching 9 bases. Trimming cost V 3 bases and J 5 bases; bases outside gene matches: 1. This CDR3 is 13 amino acids long. Germline V lookup: CDR1 SGHVS, CDR2 FNYEAQ.

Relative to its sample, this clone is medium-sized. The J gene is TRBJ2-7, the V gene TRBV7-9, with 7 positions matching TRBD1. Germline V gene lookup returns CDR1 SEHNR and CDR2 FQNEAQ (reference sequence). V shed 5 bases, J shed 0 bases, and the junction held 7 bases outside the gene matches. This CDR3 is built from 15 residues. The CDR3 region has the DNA TGTGCCAGCAGCCCCCCGACAGGGAGCTCCTACGAGCAGTACTTC. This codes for CASSPPTGSSYEQYF.

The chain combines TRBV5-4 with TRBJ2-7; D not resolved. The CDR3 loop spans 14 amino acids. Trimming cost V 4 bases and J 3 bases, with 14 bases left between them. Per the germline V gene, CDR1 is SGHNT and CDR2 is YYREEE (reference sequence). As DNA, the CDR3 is TGTGCCAGCAGCCAAGATCATGGCGGCTACGAGCAGTACTTC. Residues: CASSQDHGGYEQYF.

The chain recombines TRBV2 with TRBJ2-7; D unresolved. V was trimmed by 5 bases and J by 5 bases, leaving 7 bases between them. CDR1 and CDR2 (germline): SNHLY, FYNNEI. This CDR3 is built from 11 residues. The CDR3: CASSQAHEQYF. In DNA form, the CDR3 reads TGTGCCAGCAGTCAGGCCCACGAGCAGTACTTC.

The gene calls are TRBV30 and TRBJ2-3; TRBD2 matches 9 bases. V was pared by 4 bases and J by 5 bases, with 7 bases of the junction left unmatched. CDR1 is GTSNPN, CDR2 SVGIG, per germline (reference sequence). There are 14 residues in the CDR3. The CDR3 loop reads CAWTLAGLVDTQYF. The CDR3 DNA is TGTGCCTGGACGCTAGCGGGATTGGTAGATACGCAGTATTTT.

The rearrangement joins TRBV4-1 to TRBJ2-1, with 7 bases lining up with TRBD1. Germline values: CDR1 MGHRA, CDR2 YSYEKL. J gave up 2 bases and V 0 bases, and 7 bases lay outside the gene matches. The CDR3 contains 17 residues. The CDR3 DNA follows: TGCGCCAGCAGCCAAGATAGGGGGCCTACCGCCTACAATGAGCAGTTCTTC. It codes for CASSQDRGPTAYNEQFF.

CDR3 sequence reads: CASSHLKHYEQYF. CDR3 nucleotide sequence: TGTGCCAGCAGCCACCTAAAACACTACGAGCAGTACTTC. This chain connects TRBV11-3 to TRBJ2-7, with D hard to call. This CDR3 contains 13 residues. From germline, CDR1 is SGHNT and CDR2 YENEEA. V gave up 5 bases and J gave up 3 bases, with 11 bases separating them.

The CDR3 loop reads CASSQTGVGEQYF. For the CDR3, the DNA is TGTGCCAGCAGTCAGACAGGGGTAGGGGAGCAGTACTTC. The chain uses TRBV27 and TRBJ2-7; 8 bases are shared with TRBD1. This CDR3 comprises 13 residues. V shed 5 bases and J 7 bases; nucleotides not matched to a gene: 7. Germline lookup yields CDR1 MNHEY and CDR2 SMNVEV (reference sequence).

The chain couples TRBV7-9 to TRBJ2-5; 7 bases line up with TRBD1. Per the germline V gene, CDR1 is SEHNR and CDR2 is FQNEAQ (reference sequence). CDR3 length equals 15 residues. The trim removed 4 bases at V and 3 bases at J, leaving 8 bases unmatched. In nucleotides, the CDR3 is TGTGCCAGCAGCTCAATCCGGGACAGTGAAGAGACCCAGTACTTC. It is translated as CASSSIRDSEETQYF.

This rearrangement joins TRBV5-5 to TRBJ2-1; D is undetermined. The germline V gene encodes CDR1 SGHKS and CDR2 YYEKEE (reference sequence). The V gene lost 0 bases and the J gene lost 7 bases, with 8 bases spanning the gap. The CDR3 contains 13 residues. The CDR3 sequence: CASSLGFGNEQFF. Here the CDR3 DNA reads TGTGCCAGCAGCTTGGGGTTTGGGAATGAGCAGTTCTTC.

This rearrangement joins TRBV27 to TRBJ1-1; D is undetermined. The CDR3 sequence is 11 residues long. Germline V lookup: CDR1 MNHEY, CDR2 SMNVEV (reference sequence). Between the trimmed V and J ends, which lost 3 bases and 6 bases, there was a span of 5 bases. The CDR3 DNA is TGTGCCAGCAGTTTCGGGTCTGAAGCTTTCTTT. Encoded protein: CASSFGSEAFF.

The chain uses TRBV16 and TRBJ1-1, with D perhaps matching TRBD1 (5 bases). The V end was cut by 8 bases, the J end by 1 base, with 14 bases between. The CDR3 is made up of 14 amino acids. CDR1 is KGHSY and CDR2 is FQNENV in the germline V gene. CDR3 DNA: TGTGCCAGCCCCTCGGGACGGGGGAACACTGAAGCTTTCTTT. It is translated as CASPSGRGNTEAFF.

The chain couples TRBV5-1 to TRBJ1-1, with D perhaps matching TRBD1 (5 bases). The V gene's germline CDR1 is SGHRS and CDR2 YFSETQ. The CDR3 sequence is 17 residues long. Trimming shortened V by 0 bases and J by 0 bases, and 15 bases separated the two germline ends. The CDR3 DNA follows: TGCGCCAGCAGCTTGGCCGGTGGGGCCCCTTTGAACACTGAAGCTTTCTTT. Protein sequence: CASSLAGGAPLNTEAFF. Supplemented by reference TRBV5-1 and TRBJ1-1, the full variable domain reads KAGVTQTPRYLIKTRGQQVTLSCSPISGHRSVSWYQQTPGQGLQFLFEYFSETQRNKGNFPGRFSGRQFSNSRSEMNVSTLELGDSALYLCASSLAGGAPLNTEAFFGQGTRLTVV.

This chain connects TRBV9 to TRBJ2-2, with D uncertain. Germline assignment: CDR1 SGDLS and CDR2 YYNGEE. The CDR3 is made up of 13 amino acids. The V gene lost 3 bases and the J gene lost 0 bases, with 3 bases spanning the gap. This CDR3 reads CASSDPNTGELFF. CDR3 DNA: TGTGCCAGCAGCGATCCGAACACCGGGGAGCTGTTTTTT.

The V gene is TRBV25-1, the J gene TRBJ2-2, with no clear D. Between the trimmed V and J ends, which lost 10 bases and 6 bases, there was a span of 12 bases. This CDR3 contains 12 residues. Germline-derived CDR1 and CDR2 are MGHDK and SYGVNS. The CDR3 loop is CATLKGPGELFF. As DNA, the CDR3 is TGTGCCACCCTTAAAGGGCCCGGGGAGCTGTTTTTT.